This T cell receptor (beta chain) came from a study of shared clonotypes between healthy human individuals. Study in general: CD8 memory received one plate per donor, CD8 naive two, CD4 memory three and CD4 naive three.

Partitioning of CD4+ cells yielded a CD45RA+ naive subset and a CD45RA-negative memory subset. Genomic DNA of every subset was divided equally among multiple immunoSEQ plates. Data came from immunoSEQ multiplex PCR; TCRdb stores just in-frame clones and leaves some out. The profile shows a few hundred thousand clones, 65% of them singletons. Germline CDR1 LNHDA, CDR2 SQIVND (reference sequence). Trimming took off 3 bases at V and 4 bases at J, with 12 bases between the two ends. The CDR3 has 14 residues. Overall study results and limits: Clonotypes which were not shared had lower generation probabilities than clonotypes that all four donors shared.

Remarks on this clone: As yet, its antigen is unknown.

This clonotype was sampled from a man aged 25 to 45 in good health. Material: memory CD4+ T cells sorted from blood. Sample subset: CD45RA-negative fraction. The chain is built from TRBV19 and TRBJ1-1, with TRBD1 as a possible D gene (6 bases). The CDR3 loop reads CASSIARGSTEAFF. The CDR3 DNA reads TGTGCCAGTAGTATTGCTAGGGGGAGCACTGAAGCTTTCTTT. Together with reference TRBV19 and TRBJ1-1, the CDR3 gives the full variable domain: DGGITQSPKYLFRKEGQNVTLSCEQNLNHDAMYWYRQDPGQGLRLIYYSQIVNDFQKGDIAEGYSVSREKKESFPLTVTSAQKNPTAFYLCASSIARGSTEAFFGQGTRLTVV.